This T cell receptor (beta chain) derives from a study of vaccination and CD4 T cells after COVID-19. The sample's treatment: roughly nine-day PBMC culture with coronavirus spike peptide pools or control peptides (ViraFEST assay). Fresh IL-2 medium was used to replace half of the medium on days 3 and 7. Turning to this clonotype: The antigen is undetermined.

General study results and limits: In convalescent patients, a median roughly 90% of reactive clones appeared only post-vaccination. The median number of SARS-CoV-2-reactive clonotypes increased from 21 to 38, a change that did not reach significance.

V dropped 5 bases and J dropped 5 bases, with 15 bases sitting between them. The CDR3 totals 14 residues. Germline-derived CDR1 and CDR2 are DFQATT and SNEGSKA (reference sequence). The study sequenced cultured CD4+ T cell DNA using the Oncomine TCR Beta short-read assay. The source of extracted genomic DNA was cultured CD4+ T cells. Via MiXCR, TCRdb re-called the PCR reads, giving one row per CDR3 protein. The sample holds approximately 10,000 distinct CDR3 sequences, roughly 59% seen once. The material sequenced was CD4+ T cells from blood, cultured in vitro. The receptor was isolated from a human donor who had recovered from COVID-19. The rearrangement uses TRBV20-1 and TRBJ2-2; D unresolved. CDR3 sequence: CSARSVGLTGELFF. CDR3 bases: TGCAGTGCTCGCTCAGTAGGCCTGACCGGGGAGCTGTTTTTT.